These 22 T cell receptor beta chains were all obtained from the same sample, sequenced in a study of CD8 T cells in Susac syndrome. Reverse transcription of about 0.5 to 1 ug RNA used random hexamers. MiXCR was run by TCRdb on the immunoSEQ multiplex PCR reads, yielding one entry per CDR3 protein. The sample shows 150,000 to 250,000 distinct CDR3 sequences, about 95% of them seen only once. Sequencing was performed on CD4+ T cells from PBMCs. All receptors come from a human donor with multiple sclerosis.

The V gene is TRBV29-1, the J gene TRBJ2-2; the match to TRBD1 covers 9 bases. The V gene's germline CDR1 is SQVTM and CDR2 ANQGSEA. V shed 7 bases and J 0 bases; nucleotides not matched to a gene: 3. This CDR3 spans 14 amino acids. This CDR3 reads CSGRQGANTGELFF. CDR3 nucleotides: TGCAGCGGACGACAGGGGGCGAACACCGGGGAGCTGTTTTTT.

V and J are TRBV30 and TRBJ1-5; D gene ambiguous. This CDR3 is built from 14 residues. Germline V gene lookup returns CDR1 GTSNPN and CDR2 SVGIG (reference sequence). Trimming took 4 bases from V and 2 from J, leaving 12 bases between them. Written as DNA, the CDR3 is TGTGCCTGGATGTCCGGAGCCGGCAATCAGCCCCAGCATTTT. It specifies CAWMSGAGNQPQHF.

The CDR3 here is CASSQMGLAGYEQYF. In DNA, the CDR3 is TGTGCCAGCAGCCAGATGGGACTAGCGGGGTACGAGCAGTACTTC. This sequence joins TRBV3-1 and TRBJ2-7; 13 nucleotides align to TRBD2. V lost 3 bases, J lost 4 bases, and 3 bases stayed unmatched. The CDR3 extends over 15 amino acids. Germline loops: CDR1 LGHDT, CDR2 YNNKEL (reference sequence).

V usage is TRBV11-2 and J usage is TRBJ2-1; D is unclear. Germline V gene sequence: CDR1 SGHAT, CDR2 FQNNGV. With 1 base removed from V and 6 bases from J, the gap between germline ends came to 13 bases. This CDR3 is built from 15 residues. The CDR3 region has the DNA TGTGCCAGCAGCTTAGTCTCAGCCCGGCTCAATGAGCAGTTCTTC. This sequence encodes CASSLVSARLNEQFF. The full variable domain, rest sourced from reference TRBV11-2 and TRBJ2-1, is EAGVAQSPRYKIIEKRQSVAFWCNPISGHATLYWYQQILGQGPKLLIQFQNNGVVDDSQLPKDRFSAERLKGVDSTLKIQPAKLEDSAVYLCASSLVSARLNEQFFGPGTRLTVL.

This clonotype was seen a single time. The chain joins TRBV2 to TRBJ2-7, with D perhaps matching TRBD1 (6 bases). V was clipped by 5 bases and J by 0 bases, with 14 bases between them. The CDR3 has 15 amino acids. CDR1 is SNHLY and CDR2 is FYNNEI in the germline V gene. CDR3 sequence reads: CASSLDRTGSYEQYF. As DNA, the CDR3 is TGTGCCAGCAGTCTTGACAGGACCGGCTCCTACGAGCAGTACTTC.

V gene TRBV30 combines with J gene TRBJ2-7; tentatively, D is TRBD1 (5 bases). CDR1 is GTSNPN and CDR2 is SVGIG in the germline V gene (reference sequence). V was shortened by 5 bases and J by 6 bases, with 17 bases between the two germline ends. The CDR3 contains 13 residues. CDR3 nucleotide sequence: TGTGCCTGGTCCGGGCAGGGCTCACGCGAGCAGTACTTC. This gives the protein CAWSGQGSREQYF.

CDR3 sequence reads: CASSRRPGLGDEQFF. In DNA, the CDR3 is TGTGCCAGCAGTCGCCGACCGGGCCTTGGGGATGAGCAGTTCTTC. The chain employs TRBV7-3 and TRBJ2-1; D call uncertain. The CDR3 has 15 residues. Trimming stripped 6 bases from V and 8 bases from J, with 20 bases between. CDR1 and CDR2 from the germline V gene are SGHTA and FQGTGA. The full variable domain, with the rest looked up from reference TRBV7-3 and TRBJ2-1, is GAGVSQTPSNKVTEKGKYVELRCDPISGHTALYWYRQSLGQGPEFLIYFQGTGAADDSGLPNDRFFAVRPEGSVSTLKIQRTERGDSAVYLCASSRRPGLGDEQFFGPGTRLTVL.

V is TRBV7-8 and J is TRBJ1-1; no definite D call. V lost 5 bases and J lost 1, with 8 bases in between. This CDR3 has 13 amino acids. Germline assignment: CDR1 SGHVS and CDR2 FQNEAQ. The CDR3 sequence: CASSPTQNTEAFF. In DNA, the CDR3 is TGTGCCAGCAGCCCGACACAGAACACTGAAGCTTTCTTT.

The chain joins TRBV14 to TRBJ2-7; 8 nucleotides align to TRBD1. CDR1 is SGHDN and CDR2 is FVKESK in the germline V gene. The CDR3 runs to 15 residues. Trimming took 3 bases from V and 5 from J; bases not matched to a gene: 9. The CDR3 DNA reads TGTGCCAGCAGCCAGGCGCGACAGGGGAAGAACGAGCAGTACTTC. Translated: CASSQARQGKNEQYF.

In its sample, this clonotype was seen once. The chain employs TRBV27 and TRBJ2-7; D perhaps matches TRBD1 (5 bases). CDR3 length equals 13 residues. Trimming shortened V by 7 bases and J by 0 bases, and 10 bases separated the two germline ends. Germline assignment: CDR1 MNHEY and CDR2 SMNVEV (reference sequence). CDR3 coding DNA: TGTGCCAGCAAGTCAAGGGGCTCCTACGAGCAGTACTTC. This translates into CASKSRGSYEQYF.

The rearrangement uses TRBV30 and TRBJ2-5, with D hard to call. This CDR3 spans 14 amino acids. V lost 5 bases, J lost 1 base, and 14 bases lay in between. The germline gives CDR1 GTSNPN, CDR2 SVGIG (reference sequence). In nucleotides, the CDR3 is TGTGCCTGGGGCTTGGCGGCAGGCCAAGAGACCCAGTACTTC. Its protein is CAWGLAAGQETQYF.

V and J are TRBV24-1 and TRBJ2-5; D is unresolved. This CDR3 comprises 13 residues. V was clipped by 5 bases and J by 4 bases, with 10 bases between them. Germline CDR1 reads KGHDR; CDR2 reads SFDVKD. The CDR3 region has the DNA TGTGCCACCAGTGCGGCAGGTCGAGAGACCCAGTACTTC. This sequence encodes CATSAAGRETQYF.

The chain joins TRBV6-1 to TRBJ2-7; TRBD1 aligns across 9 bases. The germline CDR1 and CDR2 sequences are MNHNS and SASEGT. The CDR3 loop spans 13 amino acids. The V gene end was trimmed by 8 bases and the J gene end by 4 bases; junction bases not matched to a gene: 6. The CDR3 DNA reads TGTGCCAGCGAGGGACAGGGACCGTACGAGCAGTACTTC. Protein product: CASEGQGPYEQYF.

This chain links TRBV30 with TRBJ2-7; 7 bases line up with TRBD1. The germline V gene has CDR1 GTSNPN and CDR2 SVGIG (reference sequence). With 5 bases clipped from V and 8 bases from J, the junction kept 6 bases outside the gene matches. There are 11 residues in the CDR3. The chain's CDR3 is CAWGGQYKQYF. CDR3 in DNA: TGTGCCTGGGGGGGACAGTACAAGCAGTACTTC.

The V call is TRBV5-4, the J call TRBJ2-6, with D uncertain. The ends were cut back, 2 bases at V and 0 bases at J, with 6 bases in the middle. The CDR3 covers 15 residues. CDR1 and CDR2 from the germline V gene are SGHNT and YYREEE (reference sequence). The CDR3 bases are TGTGCCAGCAGCTTTAGTGGCTCTGGGGCCAACGTCCTGACTTTC. Its translation: CASSFSGSGANVLTF.

The chain couples TRBV6-4 to TRBJ2-2; 12 nucleotides align to TRBD2. Per the germline V gene, CDR1 is MRHNA and CDR2 is SNTAGT. With V trimmed by 8 bases and J by 5 bases, 6 bases remained unmatched. The CDR3 contains 15 residues. The CDR3 loop reads CASSVTSGGTGELFF. CDR3 in DNA: TGTGCCAGCTCGGTGACTAGCGGGGGAACCGGGGAGCTGTTTTTT.

The chain has TRBV4-1 and TRBJ2-7; 7 nucleotides align to TRBD1. In germline, CDR1 is MGHRA, CDR2 YSYEKL. This CDR3 region has 15 residues. After removal of 0 bases from V and 4 bases from J, the junction contained 6 bases not matched to a gene. CDR3 in DNA: TGCGCCAGCAGCCAAGAAATAGCAGGGGGATACGAGCAGTACTTC. Amino acids: CASSQEIAGGYEQYF.

The chain employs TRBV12-5 and TRBJ2-7; D not resolved. Germline V CDR1 and CDR2: LGHNT, FRNRAP. Trimming shortened V by 5 bases and J by 2 bases, and 10 bases separated the two germline ends. This CDR3 region has 13 residues. The CDR3 DNA follows: TGTGCTAGTGGTCCCGTACCAACCTACGAGCAGTACTTC. It is translated as CASGPVPTYEQYF.

J is TRBJ1-2 and V is TRBV27, with D possibly TRBD1 on 6 matching bases. Trimming cost V 6 bases and J 4 bases, with 12 bases left between them. CDR3 length equals 13 residues. Germline V lookup: CDR1 MNHEY, CDR2 SMNVEV (reference sequence). The CDR3 bases are TGTGCCAGCAGGATAACAGGGAGCTATGGCTACACCTTC. Amino acid sequence: CASRITGSYGYTF.

V is TRBV5-4 and J is TRBJ1-2; the D is unclear. V lost 0 bases and J 1 base, leaving 10 bases between the germline ends. The CDR3 consists of 15 residues. Germline V lookup: CDR1 SGHNT, CDR2 YYREEE (reference sequence). The CDR3 DNA reads as TGTGCCAGCAGCTTGGGATCGACCAATAACTATGGCTACACCTTC. Protein product: CASSLGSTNNYGYTF.

This clonotype came up once. The gene calls are TRBV20-1 and TRBJ2-7; possibly TRBD2 for D (7 bases). The CDR3 is 12 amino acids. Germline V CDR1 and CDR2: DFQATT, SNEGSKA (reference sequence). V lost 3 bases and J lost 4, with 10 bases in between. The CDR3 nucleotides read TGCAGTGCTAGCGGGGGGCTGTACGAGCAGTACTTC. Translation: CSASGGLYEQYF.

The chain uses TRBV25-1 and TRBJ1-6, with a possible D match to TRBD1 (6 bases). Per germline, CDR1 MGHDK and CDR2 SYGVNS. The CDR3 sequence is 14 residues long. Trimming removed 3 bases from V and 10 bases from J, with 13 bases in between. CDR3 sequence: CASSDPTGRSPLHF. The CDR3 DNA sequence: TGTGCCAGCAGTGATCCCACAGGGCGCTCACCCCTCCACTTT.